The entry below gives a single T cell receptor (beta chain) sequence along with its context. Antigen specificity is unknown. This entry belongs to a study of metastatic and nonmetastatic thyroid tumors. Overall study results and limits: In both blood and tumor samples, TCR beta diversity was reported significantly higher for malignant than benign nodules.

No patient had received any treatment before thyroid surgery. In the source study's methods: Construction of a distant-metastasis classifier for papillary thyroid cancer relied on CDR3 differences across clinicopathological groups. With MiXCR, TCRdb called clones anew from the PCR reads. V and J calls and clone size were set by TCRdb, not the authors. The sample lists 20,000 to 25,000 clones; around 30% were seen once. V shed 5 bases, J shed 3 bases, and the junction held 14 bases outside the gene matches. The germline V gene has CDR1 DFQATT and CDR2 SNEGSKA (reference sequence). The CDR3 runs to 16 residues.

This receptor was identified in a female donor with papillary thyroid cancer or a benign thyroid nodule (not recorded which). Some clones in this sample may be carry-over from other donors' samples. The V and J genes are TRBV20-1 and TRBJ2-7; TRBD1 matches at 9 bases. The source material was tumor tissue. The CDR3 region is CSAYGQGRAFGYEQYF. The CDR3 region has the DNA TGCAGTGCTTATGGACAGGGGAGGGCATTTGGCTACGAGCAGTACTTC.